Reported below is one TCR beta chain. Its target antigen remains unknown. There are no base qualities to consult, and no much larger clone falls within one base. The data originate from a study of cytomegalovirus exposure and HLA in healthy donors (dated by TCRdb to about 2017). With regard to the full study: The 500 to 800 repertoires of the first cohort and the 120 or so validation repertoires were produced on the same platform, according to a later analysis. The study aimed to test whether cataloging public T cell receptors could reveal signatures of past pathogen exposure. Along with the 666-subject first cohort, a separate validation cohort of approximately 110 different subjects was used. The study combined high-throughput TCR immunosequencing, statistical association of individual TCRs with disease status, and machine learning to predict cytomegalovirus infection status.

Libraries were made using the immunoSEQ multiplex PCR assay. The source study handled its data this way. A statistical classification framework was built to diagnose cytomegalovirus status from the catalog of TCR beta chain sequences. The table comes from immuneACCESS by way of TCRdb, which keeps in-frame sequences with V and J called. Part of the clones is missing from these tables; in studies checked, under half for an unresolved V gene and the rest for unknown reasons. V and J calls and clone size come straight from that table; D and trimming were deduced from the DNA. This sample gives fewer than 150,000 clones in total; about 87% of them show up just once. The biggest ten clones account for 1.5% to 2% of the sample. Beyond this particular receptor, the publication reports: A later analysis had no HLA typing for the validation cohort, so co-occurrence there was scored across all 110 or so repertoires. The classifier was reported to diagnose cytomegalovirus status with high specificity and sensitivity in both the original cohort and the validation cohort. The study gave a list of under 200 TCR beta chains associated with cytomegalovirus. In vitro tests confirmed that a few of the cytomegalovirus-associated TCR beta chains recognize cytomegalovirus antigens. Subsequent analysis determined that TCRs grouped into clusters in the first cohort also showed a tendency toward co-occurrence across the approximately 110 validation repertoires, and 85% to 95% of cluster scores exceeded 0. Across donors, most TCR sequences were observed very rarely, whereas some public TCRs were present in many individuals. The authors suggested that the approach could potentially be generalized to other disease states and immunological phenotypes.

The donors were included in the validation cohort of some 120 subjects, a group kept apart from the approximately 670-subject first cohort. Measured from the cysteine to the phenylalanine, the CDR3 is 15 residues long. Just the 45-base CDR3 DNA is kept, in frame starting at base 1. V was cut back by 10 bases and J by 6 bases, leaving a gap of 25 bases between them. The germline V gene yields MNHNS for CDR1 and SASEGT for CDR2. The source material was PBMCs. This receptor chain uses TRBV6-1 and TRBJ2-7, and perhaps TRBD1 as D gene, on 6 matching bases. This TCR was sampled from a man between 18 and 35 years old in good health and CMV-seronegative. This receptor has the CDR3 CATQTKKNRDGEQYF. Read as DNA, the sequence is TGTGCCACACAAACCAAGAAAAACAGGGACGGCGAGCAGTACTTC.